The clone carrying this T cell receptor beta chain was counted ten times or more. Its antigen is currently unknown. The data belong to a study of early T cells in non-severe SARS-CoV-2 infection. Study as a whole: Chains stayed unpaired after sequencing of bulk RNA from unsorted whole blood. Study-level findings and limits: Missing private and CD4 specificities, VDJdb matching favored anti-spike CD8 responses.

The CDR3 is 14 residues long. The ends were cut back, 4 bases at V and 4 bases at J, with 14 bases in the middle. Germline CDR1 and CDR2: SGHRS and YFSETQ. Unique molecular identifiers were attached to individual cDNA molecules. TCRdb reprocessed the 5' RACE reads via MiXCR and lists one record per CDR3 protein. In the table there are approximately 62,000 distinct CDR3 sequences, under 15% of which are singletons. The gene calls are TRBV5-1 and TRBJ1-1, with D maybe TRBD1 (5 bases). The TCR originated in an adult who was a healthcare worker with PCR-confirmed SARS-CoV-2 infection or an uninfected control (not recorded which). Material: whole blood. The CDR3 DNA is TGCGCCAGCAGCGTAGGAGGGGCCGGCACTGAAGCTTTCTTT. Protein: CASSVGGAGTEAFF. Looking up the rest from reference TRBV5-1 and TRBJ1-1 gives the full variable domain: KAGVTQTPRYLIKTRGQQVTLSCSPISGHRSVSWYQQTPGQGLQFLFEYFSETQRNKGNFPGRFSGRQFSNSRSEMNVSTLELGDSALYLCASSVGGAGTEAFFGQGTRLTVV.